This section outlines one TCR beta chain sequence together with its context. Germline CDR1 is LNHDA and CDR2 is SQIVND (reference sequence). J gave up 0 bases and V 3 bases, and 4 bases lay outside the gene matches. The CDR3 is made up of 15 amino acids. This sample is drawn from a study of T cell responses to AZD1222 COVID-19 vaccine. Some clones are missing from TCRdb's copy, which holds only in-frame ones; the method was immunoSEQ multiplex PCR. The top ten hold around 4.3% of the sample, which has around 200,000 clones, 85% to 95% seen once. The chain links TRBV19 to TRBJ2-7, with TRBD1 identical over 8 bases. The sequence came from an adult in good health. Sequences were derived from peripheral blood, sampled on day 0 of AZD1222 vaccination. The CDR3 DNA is TGTGCCAGTAGTATTGGGACAGGAAGCTCCTACGAGCAGTACTTC. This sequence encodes CASSIGTGSSYEQYF.